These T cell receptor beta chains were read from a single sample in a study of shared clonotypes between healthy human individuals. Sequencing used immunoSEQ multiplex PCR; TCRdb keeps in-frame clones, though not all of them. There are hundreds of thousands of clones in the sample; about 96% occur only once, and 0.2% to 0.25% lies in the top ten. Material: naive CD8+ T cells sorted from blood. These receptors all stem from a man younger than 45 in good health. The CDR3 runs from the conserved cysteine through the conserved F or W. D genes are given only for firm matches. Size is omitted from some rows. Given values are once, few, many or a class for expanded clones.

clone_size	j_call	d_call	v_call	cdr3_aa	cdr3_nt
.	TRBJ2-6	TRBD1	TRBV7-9	CASSLDRDGANVLTF	TGTGCCAGCAGCCTAGACAGGGATGGGGCCAACGTCCTGACTTTC
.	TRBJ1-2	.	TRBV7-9	CASSSPGTPNYGYTF	TGTGCCAGCAGCTCCCCCGGGACACCTAACTATGGCTACACCTTC
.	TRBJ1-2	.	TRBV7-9	CASRAGLGADGYTF	TGTGCCAGCAGGGCTGGGCTAGGGGCGGATGGCTACACCTTC
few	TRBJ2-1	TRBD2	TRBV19	CASTGTSGYNEQFF	TGTGCCAGTACCGGGACTAGCGGATACAATGAGCAGTTCTTC
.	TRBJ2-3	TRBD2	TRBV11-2	CASSSDRTRASTDTQYF	TGTGCCAGCAGCTCCGACCGGACTAGGGCTAGCACAGATACGCAGTATTTT
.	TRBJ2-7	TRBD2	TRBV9	CASSFGTSGSYEQYF	TGTGCCAGCAGCTTTGGGACTAGCGGATCCTACGAGCAGTACTTC
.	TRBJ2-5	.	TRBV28	CASRLGLAKKETQYF	TGTGCCAGCAGACTGGGACTGGCTAAAAAAGAGACCCAGTACTTC
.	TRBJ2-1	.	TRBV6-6	CASTYRPANEQFF	TGTGCCAGCACATACAGACCAGCCAATGAGCAGTTCTTC
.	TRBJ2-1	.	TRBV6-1	CASSFSPLNEQFF	TGTGCCAGCAGTTTTAGCCCTCTCAATGAGCAGTTCTTC
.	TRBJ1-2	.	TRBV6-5	CASSGSSYGYTF	TGTGCCAGCAGTGGGTCCTCTTATGGCTACACCTTC
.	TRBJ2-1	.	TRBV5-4	CASSRPTTEDNEQFF	TGTGCCAGCAGCCGACCTACCACCGAGGACAATGAGCAGTTCTTC
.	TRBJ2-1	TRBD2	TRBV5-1	CASSLSVSGRSRNEQFF	TGCGCCAGCAGCTTGTCGGTTAGCGGGAGATCGCGGAATGAGCAGTTCTTC
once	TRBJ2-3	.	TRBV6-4	CASSDRYDTQYF	TGTGCCAGCAGTGACCGGTATGACACGCAGTATTTT
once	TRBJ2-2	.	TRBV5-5	CASSLSASTGELFF	TGTGCCAGCAGCTTGAGTGCGAGTACCGGGGAGCTGTTTTTT
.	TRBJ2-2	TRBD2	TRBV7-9	CASSISGRAVTGELFF	TGTGCCAGCAGCATTAGCGGGAGGGCCGTCACCGGGGAGCTGTTTTTT
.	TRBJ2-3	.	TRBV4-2	CASSQTRARWSTDTQYF	TGTGCCAGCAGCCAGACCCGGGCTCGATGGAGCACAGATACGCAGTATTTT
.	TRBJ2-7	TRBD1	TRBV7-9	CASSLSGGIDYEQYF	TGTGCCAGCAGCTTATCAGGGGGTATCGACTACGAGCAGTACTTC
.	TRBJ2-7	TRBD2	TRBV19	CASSGTNSYEQYF	TGTGCCAGTAGTGGGACTAACTCCTACGAGCAGTACTTC
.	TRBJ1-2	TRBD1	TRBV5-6	CASSLAGTGLLNGYTF	TGTGCCAGCAGCTTGGCTGGGACAGGGTTATTGAATGGCTACACCTTC
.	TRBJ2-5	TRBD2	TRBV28	CASSLWASGMETQYF	TGTGCCAGCAGTTTATGGGCTAGCGGGATGGAGACCCAGTACTTC
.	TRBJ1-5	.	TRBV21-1	CASSKEGRKDQPQHF	TGTGCCAGCAGCAAAGAAGGAAGGAAGGATCAGCCCCAGCATTTT
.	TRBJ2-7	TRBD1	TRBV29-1	CSVEGTGAYEQYF	TGCAGCGTTGAAGGGACAGGCGCCTACGAGCAGTACTTC
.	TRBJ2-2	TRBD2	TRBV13	CASSLGVLGLAGHGELFF	TGTGCCAGCAGCTTAGGGGTTCTGGGACTAGCGGGACACGGGGAGCTGTTTTTT
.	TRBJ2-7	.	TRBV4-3	CASSQDHDSSYEQYF	TGCGCCAGCAGCCAAGACCACGACAGTTCCTACGAGCAGTACTTC
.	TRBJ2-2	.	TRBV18	CASSPPGQEQRFSTGELFF	TGTGCCAGCTCACCACCCGGGCAAGAACAACGGTTCAGCACCGGGGAGCTGTTTTTT
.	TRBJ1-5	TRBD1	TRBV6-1	CASSPGGQPQHF	TGTGCCAGCAGTCCAGGGGGCCAGCCCCAGCATTTT
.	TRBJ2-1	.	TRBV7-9	CASTHGFEQFF	TGTGCCAGCACCCACGGATTTGAGCAGTTCTTC
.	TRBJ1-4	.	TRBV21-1	CASSSRRTYATNEKLFF	TGTGCCAGCAGCTCCCGGCGGACGTATGCAACTAATGAAAAACTGTTTTTT
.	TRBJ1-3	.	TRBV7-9	CASSLRDNGNTIYF	TGTGCCAGCAGCCTAAGGGACAATGGAAACACCATATATTTT
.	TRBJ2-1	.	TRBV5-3	CARTIRDRNNEQFF	TGTGCCAGAACCATCCGGGACCGAAACAATGAGCAGTTCTTC
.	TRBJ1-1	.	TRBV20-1	CSAGTEAFF	TGCAGTGCAGGTACTGAAGCTTTCTTT
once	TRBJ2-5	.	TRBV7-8	CASTRTQETQYF	TGTGCCAGCACCCGGACGCAAGAGACCCAGTACTTC
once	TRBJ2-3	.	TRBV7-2	CASSFGGRGADTQYF	TGTGCCAGCAGCTTCGGGGGCAGGGGGGCAGATACGCAGTATTTT